The clone carrying this T cell receptor (beta chain) occurred many times. The CDR3 spans 15 residues. The germline V gene encodes CDR1 SGDLS and CDR2 YYNGEE. With 4 bases clipped from V and 4 bases from J, the junction kept 8 bases outside the gene matches. The data were obtained in a study of T cells in Graves' hyperthyroidism and ophthalmopathy. Amplification yielded TCR beta CDR3 regions, with RNA transcripts as the source. The study used the HTBI primer set for a first-round RT-PCR of the TCR CDR3. TCRdb re-derived calls from the multiplex PCR reads in MiXCR, one entry per CDR3 protein. The sample carries hundreds of thousands of distinct CDR3 sequences, 15% to 20% recorded once.

The gene calls are TRBV9 and TRBJ1-2; TRBD1 matches 9 bases. This sequence originates from a woman aged 30 to 39 with Graves' hyperthyroidism. Sequences were obtained from blood. CDR3 amino acids: CASSPTTGQGYGYTF. The CDR3 coding sequence is TGTGCCAGCAGCCCAACGACGGGACAGGGCTATGGCTACACCTTC.